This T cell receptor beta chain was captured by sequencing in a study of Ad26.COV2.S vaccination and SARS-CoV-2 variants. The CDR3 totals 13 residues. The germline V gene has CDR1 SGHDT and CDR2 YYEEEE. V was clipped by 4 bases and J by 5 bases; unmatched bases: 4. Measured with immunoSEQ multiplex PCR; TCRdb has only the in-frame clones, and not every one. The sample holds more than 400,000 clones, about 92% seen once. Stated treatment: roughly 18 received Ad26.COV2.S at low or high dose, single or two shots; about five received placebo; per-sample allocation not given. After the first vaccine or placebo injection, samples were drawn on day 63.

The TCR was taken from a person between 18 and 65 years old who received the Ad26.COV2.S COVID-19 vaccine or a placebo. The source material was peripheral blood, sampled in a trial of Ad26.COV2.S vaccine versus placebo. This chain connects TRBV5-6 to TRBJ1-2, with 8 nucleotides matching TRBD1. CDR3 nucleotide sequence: TGTGCCAGCAGCCCGACAGGGGATTATGGCTACACCTTC. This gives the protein CASSPTGDYGYTF.